This is a list of T cell receptor beta chains from one sample in a study of blood T cell repertoires in COVID-19. Here immunoSEQ multiplex PCR was the method, and the copy in TCRdb shows in-frame clones only, minus some. In the table there are approximately 100,000 clones, about 75% of which are singletons. Material for sequencing was peripheral blood. Every receptor here comes from a man older than 75 with acute or convalescent COVID-19. Both conserved end residues are trimmed from each CDR3. Fields, in order: D gene, CDR3 length, V gene, J gene, CDR3 protein. D genes are given only for firm matches.

>TRBD2|12|TRBV19|TRBJ2-3
ASSEAGDSDTQY
>.|13|TRBV5-1|TRBJ2-1
ASSLGSGSYNEQF
>.|9|TRBV12-3/TRBV12-4|TRBJ1-2
ASALGGGYT
>TRBD2|13|TRBV29-1|TRBJ2-1
SARNRGLAGGEQF
>.|13|TRBV3-1/TRBV3-2|TRBJ2-2
ASSQRQVMTGELF
>TRBD2|15|TRBV7-9|TRBJ2-7
ASSLRLAGVGDYEQY
>TRBD1|9|TRBV18|TRBJ1-2
ASSQGEGYT
>.|12|TRBV4-1|TRBJ2-7
ASSPRFQDYEQY
>TRBD1|11|TRBV7-3|TRBJ2-5
ASSRDREETQY
>TRBD1|13|TRBV28|TRBJ2-7
ASRIGTVSSYEQY
>.|13|TRBV9|TRBJ2-7
ASSVGTASSYEQY
>.|14|TRBV28|TRBJ1-5
ASSLGQGMGNQPQH
>.|10|TRBV28|TRBJ1-2
ASSFLNYGYT
>.|12|TRBV6-6|TRBJ1-1
ASSYSQGRTEAF
>.|10|TRBV28|TRBJ1-3
ASSLVGNTIY
>.|15|TRBV18|TRBJ2-3
ASSPAGLTFGTDTQY
>TRBD1|16|TRBV7-9|TRBJ2-6
ASSPLGQVRLGANVLT
>TRBD1|13|TRBV30|TRBJ2-5
AWSQATGFFETQY
>TRBD1|11|TRBV5-1|TRBJ1-2
ASSSGQSYGYT
>.|9|TRBV6-5|TRBJ1-1
ASSNRVEAF
>.|12|TRBV19|TRBJ2-2
ASSASTWAWELF
>TRBD1|14|TRBV28|TRBJ1-3
ASNPGQVTSGNTIY
>.|12|TRBV3-1/TRBV3-2|TRBJ1-5
ASSQGGGNQPQH
>.|13|TRBV25-1|TRBJ1-4
ASSVFLTGGEKLF